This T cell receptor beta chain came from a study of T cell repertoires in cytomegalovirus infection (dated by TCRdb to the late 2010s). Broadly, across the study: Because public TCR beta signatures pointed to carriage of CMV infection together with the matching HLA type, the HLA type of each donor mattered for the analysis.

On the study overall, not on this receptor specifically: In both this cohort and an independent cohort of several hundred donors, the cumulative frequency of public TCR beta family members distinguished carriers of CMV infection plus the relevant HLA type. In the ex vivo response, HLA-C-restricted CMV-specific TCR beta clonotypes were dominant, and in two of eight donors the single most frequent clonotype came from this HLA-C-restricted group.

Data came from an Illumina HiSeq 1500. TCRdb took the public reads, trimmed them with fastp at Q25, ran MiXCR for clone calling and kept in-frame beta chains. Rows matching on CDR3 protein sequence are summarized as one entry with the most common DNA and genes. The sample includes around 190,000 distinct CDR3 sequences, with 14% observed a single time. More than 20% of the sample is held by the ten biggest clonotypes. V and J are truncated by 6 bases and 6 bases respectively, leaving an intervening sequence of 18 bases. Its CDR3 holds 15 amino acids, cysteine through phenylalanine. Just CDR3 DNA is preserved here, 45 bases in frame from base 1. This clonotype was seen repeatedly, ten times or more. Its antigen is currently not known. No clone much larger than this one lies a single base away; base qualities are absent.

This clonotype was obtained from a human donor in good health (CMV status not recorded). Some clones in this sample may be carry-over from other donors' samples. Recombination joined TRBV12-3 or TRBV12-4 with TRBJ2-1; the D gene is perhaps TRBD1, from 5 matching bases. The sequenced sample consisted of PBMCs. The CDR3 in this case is CASRSGLLGGNEQFF. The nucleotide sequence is TGTGCCAGCAGATCAGGGTTATTAGGTGGCAATGAGCAGTTCTTC.